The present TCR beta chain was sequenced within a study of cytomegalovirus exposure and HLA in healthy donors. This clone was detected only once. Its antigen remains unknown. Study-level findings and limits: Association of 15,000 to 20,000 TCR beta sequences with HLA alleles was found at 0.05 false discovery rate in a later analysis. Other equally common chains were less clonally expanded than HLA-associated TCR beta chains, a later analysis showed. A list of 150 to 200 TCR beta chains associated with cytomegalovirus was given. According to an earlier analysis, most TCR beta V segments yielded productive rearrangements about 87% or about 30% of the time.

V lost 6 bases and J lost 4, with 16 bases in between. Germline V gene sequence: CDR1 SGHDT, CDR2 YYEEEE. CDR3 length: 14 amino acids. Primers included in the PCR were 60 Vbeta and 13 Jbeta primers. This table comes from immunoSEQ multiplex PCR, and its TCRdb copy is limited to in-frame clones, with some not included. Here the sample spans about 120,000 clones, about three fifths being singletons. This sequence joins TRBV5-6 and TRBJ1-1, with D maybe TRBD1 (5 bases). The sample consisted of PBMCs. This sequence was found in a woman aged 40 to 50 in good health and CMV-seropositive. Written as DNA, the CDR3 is TGTGCCAGCACCACAAGGGCCACAGGCACTGAAGCTTTCTTT. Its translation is CASTTRATGTEAFF.